This T cell receptor (beta chain) was captured in a study of technical replicates of blood from a few donors (dated by TCRdb to about 2017). The library was generated by the immunoSEQ multiplex PCR assay. In its TCRdb copy, this immuneACCESS table keeps in-frame sequences only and misses some clones. Where compared with another copy, unresolved V genes explain less than half of these, and the others have no known cause. The sample table lists more than 75,000 clones, roughly 95% of them with a count of one. The ten largest clones represent about 0.38% of the sample. This clone appeared once. The specificity of this receptor is unknown. No base qualities exist here, and no much larger clone lies one base off it. V ends up 5 bases short and J 4 bases short, with an unmatched junction base count of 7. According to the germline V gene, CDR1 reads MDHEN and CDR2 reads SYDVKM. Reading from cysteine to phenylalanine, the CDR3 counts 16 amino acids. Kept here is only the CDR3 DNA, which spans 48 bases and is read in frame from base 1.

The sequenced sample was T cells isolated from PBMCs. The rearrangement joined TRBV28 to TRBJ2-5; TRBD2 matches 13 bases in the middle. The clonotype was recovered from a human donor in good health. The CDR3 here reads CASSTRTSGRRETQYF. In nucleotides, the sequence is TGTGCCAGCAGTACCCGGACTAGCGGGAGAAGAGAGACCCAGTACTTC.